The 27 T cell receptor beta chains reported below all come from one sample, sequenced in a study of identical twins. Using its own MiXCR run on the 5' RACE reads, TCRdb lists one record per CDR3 protein. The repertoire consists of about 920,000 distinct CDR3 sequences, with about 12% occurring once and the leading ten covering roughly 1.5%. This same sample was also taken into another study, of yellow fever vaccine responses in identical twins.

The sequenced sample consisted of PBMCs. These receptors were collected from a woman aged 18-29 years in good health.

This clonotype came up a few times. The chain combines TRBV7-9 with TRBJ1-1; TRBD1 matches at 8 bases. The ends lost 5 bases at V and 1 base at J; junction bases unmatched: 9. CDR1 and CDR2 from the germline V gene are SEHNR and FQNEAQ (reference sequence). The CDR3 is 16 residues long. In DNA form, the CDR3 reads TGTGCCAGCAGCCCCGGGACCGGGACAGGGAACACTGAAGCTTTCTTT. This encodes CASSPGTGTGNTEAFF.

There are many counts of this clonotype. This rearrangement joins TRBV7-3 to TRBJ2-3; D is possibly TRBD2 (5 bases). The CDR3 has 14 residues. With 8 bases removed from V and 0 bases from J, the gap between germline ends came to 12 bases. The germline gives CDR1 SGHTA, CDR2 FQGTGA. The CDR3 spells CASSAGPSTDTQYF. The CDR3 DNA reads as TGTGCCAGCTCGGCGGGTCCTAGCACAGATACGCAGTATTTT.

In its sample, this clonotype was seen many times. The V call is TRBV5-1, the J call TRBJ1-1, with 11 bases matching TRBD1. The CDR3 sequence is 15 residues long. After removal of 4 bases from V and 6 bases from J, the junction contained 8 bases not matched to a gene. Germline CDR1 SGHRS, CDR2 YFSETQ. The CDR3 DNA reads as TGCGCCAGCAGCCCGAGGACAGGGGGCATAGCTGAAGCTTTCTTT. Translation: CASSPRTGGIAEAFF.

The V gene is TRBV15, the J gene TRBJ2-1, with 14 bases identical to TRBD2. The CDR3 covers 15 residues. Germline V lookup: CDR1 LNHNV, CDR2 YYDKDF (reference sequence). The ends lost 4 bases at V and 6 bases at J; junction bases unmatched: 2. As DNA, the CDR3 is TGTGCCACCAGCAAAGGACTAGCGGGAGGCAATGAGCAGTTCTTC. Protein: CATSKGLAGGNEQFF.

The J gene is TRBJ2-7, the V gene TRBV14, with 7 positions matching TRBD1. The CDR3 covers 18 residues. V shed 3 bases and J 5 bases; nucleotides not matched to a gene: 19. Germline lookup yields CDR1 SGHDN and CDR2 FVKESK. The CDR3 sequence: CASSHSQRFVGGRHEQYF. The CDR3 DNA reads TGTGCCAGCAGCCATAGCCAACGGTTTGTAGGGGGCCGGCACGAGCAGTACTTC.

This sequence joins TRBV12-3 or TRBV12-4 and TRBJ2-1, with a possible D match to TRBD2 (6 bases). Trimming left V 3 bases short and J 3 bases short, with 21 bases between. The CDR3 is 18 residues long. The CDR3 spells CASSLPQTSSPYYNEQFF. The CDR3 DNA sequence: TGTGCCAGCAGTTTGCCCCAAACTAGCAGCCCTTACTACAATGAGCAGTTCTTC.

This chain joins TRBV20-1 and TRBJ2-1, with D perhaps matching TRBD2 (5 bases). The CDR3 runs 14 residues. With 0 bases removed from V and 7 bases from J, the gap between germline ends came to 13 bases. Germline V gene sequence: CDR1 DFQATT, CDR2 SNEGSKA (reference sequence). This CDR3 reads CSARESGRGNEQFF. The CDR3 bases are TGCAGTGCTAGAGAATCTGGGAGAGGTAATGAGCAGTTCTTC.

This sequence joins TRBV6-2 or TRBV6-3 and TRBJ2-5, with TRBD1 as a possible D gene (6 bases). The germline CDR1 and CDR2 sequences are MNHEY and SVGEGT. Trimming shortened V by 6 bases and J by 5 bases, and 13 bases separated the two germline ends. CDR3 size: 13 residues. The CDR3 DNA reads as TGTGCCAGCAGCCTCAATACAGGGGAGACCCAGTACTTC. Its protein product is CASSLNTGETQYF.

This clonotype showed up just a few times. The CDR3 DNA reads TGTGCCAGCAGTTACCTACCATACTACGAGCAGTACGTC. Protein sequence: CASSYLPYYEQYV. This chain uses TRBV6-2 or TRBV6-3 with TRBJ2-7; D unclear. The V end was cut by 2 bases, the J end by 3 bases, with 8 bases between. The CDR3 is 13 residues long. The V gene's germline CDR1 is MNHEY and CDR2 SVGEGT.

This clonotype was found a few times. The chain has TRBV2 and TRBJ2-5, with TRBD1 identical over 7 bases. This CDR3 is 16 amino acids long. With 8 bases clipped from V and 1 base from J, the junction kept 13 bases outside the gene matches. CDR1 is SNHLY, CDR2 FYNNEI, per germline. Written as DNA, the CDR3 is TGTGCCAGCTCCCGAACGGGACAGAATATCCAAGAGACCCAGTACTTC. Translation gives CASSRTGQNIQETQYF. Full variable domain (rest looked up from reference TRBV2 and TRBJ2-5): EPEVTQTPSHQVTQMGQEVILRCVPISNHLYFYWYRQILGQKVEFLVSFYNNEISEKSEIFDDQFSVERPDGSNFTLKIRSTKLEDSAMYFCASSRTGQNIQETQYFGPGTRLLVL.

This rearrangement joins TRBV4-1 to TRBJ2-7; a weak D match, TRBD2 (5 bases). The CDR3 sequence is 17 residues long. Germline V gene data show CDR1 as MGHRA and CDR2 as YSYEKL. The V end lost 0 bases, the J end lost 0 bases, and 15 bases lay between the germline ends. CDR3 loop: CASSQDHPSPYSYEQYF. The CDR3 DNA follows: TGCGCCAGCAGCCAAGATCACCCTAGCCCCTACTCCTACGAGCAGTACTTC.

The J gene is TRBJ1-1, the V gene TRBV15; D remains ambiguous. The germline V gene has CDR1 LNHNV and CDR2 YYDKDF (reference sequence). The CDR3 runs 15 residues. Deletions cut 4 bases from V and 4 bases from J, with 16 bases between. CDR3 sequence: CATSIPVGKGTEAFF. In DNA, the CDR3 is TGTGCCACCAGCATCCCAGTGGGGAAAGGCACTGAAGCTTTCTTT. The entire variable domain, with the rest obtained from reference TRBV15 and TRBJ1-1, is as follows: DAMVIQNPRYQVTQFGKPVTLSCSQTLNHNVMYWYQQKSSQAPKLLFHYYDKDFNNEADTPDNFQSRRPNTSFCFLDIRSPGLGDTAMYLCATSIPVGKGTEAFFGQGTRLTVV.

The genes are TRBV5-1 and TRBJ2-1; D is perhaps TRBD2 (6 bases). CDR1 SGHRS and CDR2 YFSETQ come from the germline V gene. The CDR3 has 14 amino acids. Deletions cut 7 bases from V and 3 bases from J, with 14 bases between. The CDR3 protein is CASSTTGVYNEQFF. In nucleotides, the CDR3 is TGCGCCAGCTCTACGACGGGAGTCTACAATGAGCAGTTCTTC. The entire variable domain, with the rest obtained from reference TRBV5-1 and TRBJ2-1, is as follows: KAGVTQTPRYLIKTRGQQVTLSCSPISGHRSVSWYQQTPGQGLQFLFEYFSETQRNKGNFPGRFSGRQFSNSRSEMNVSTLELGDSALYLCASSTTGVYNEQFFGPGTRLTVL.

This clonotype was counted ten times or more. V gene TRBV9 combines with J gene TRBJ1-1; D unresolved. Trimming shortened V by 0 bases and J by 0 bases, and 3 bases separated the two germline ends. Germline V gives CDR1 SGDLS, CDR2 YYNGEE. This CDR3 region has 13 residues. This CDR3 reads CASSVGMNTEAFF. CDR3 coding DNA: TGTGCCAGCAGCGTAGGTATGAACACTGAAGCTTTCTTT.

This clonotype was observed at least ten times. This chain joins TRBV5-1 and TRBJ2-3; a possible D gene is TRBD1 (6 bases). V was pared by 3 bases and J by 10 bases, with 18 bases between. The CDR3 is 14 residues long. Germline assignment: CDR1 SGHRS and CDR2 YFSETQ. In DNA, the CDR3 is TGCGCCAGCAGCTCCTCCGGACCACAGGGCCCGCAGTATTTT. Protein product: CASSSSGPQGPQYF.

The rearrangement joins TRBV15 to TRBJ2-5; 8 bases match TRBD2. Germline loops: CDR1 LNHNV, CDR2 YYDKDF (reference sequence). The CDR3 has 17 residues. V gave up 0 bases and J gave up 0 bases; unmatched junction bases: 6. The CDR3 spells CATSRDPTGGDQETQYF. Here the CDR3 DNA reads TGTGCCACCAGCAGAGATCCGACGGGGGGGGACCAAGAGACCCAGTACTTC.

The rearrangement joins TRBV25-1 to TRBJ2-1, with 8 bases fitting TRBD2. This CDR3 is built from 12 residues. Trimming took 5 bases from V and 15 from J; bases not matched to a gene: 9. Per germline, CDR1 MGHDK and CDR2 SYGVNS. The DNA for the CDR3 is TGTGCCAGCAGTCGGGGGGGCGAATCTTGGTTCTTC. It is translated as CASSRGGESWFF.

The J gene is TRBJ2-2, the V gene TRBV5-1, with D perhaps TRBD2 (5 bases). V lost 9 bases, J lost 4 bases, and 22 bases lay in between. The germline V gene has CDR1 SGHRS and CDR2 YFSETQ. The CDR3 loop spans 16 amino acids. The CDR3 region has the DNA TGCGCCACCAACGCCGGCAGCGAGAGGGTCACCGGGGAGCTGTTTTTT. The encoded protein is CATNAGSERVTGELFF. The variable domain in full, completed from reference TRBV5-1 and TRBJ2-2, reads KAGVTQTPRYLIKTRGQQVTLSCSPISGHRSVSWYQQTPGQGLQFLFEYFSETQRNKGNFPGRFSGRQFSNSRSEMNVSTLELGDSALYLCATNAGSERVTGELFFGEGSRLTVL.

This clonotype has more than one count but fewer than ten. The chain combines TRBV27 with TRBJ2-2; 9 nucleotides line up with TRBD1. V lost 5 bases to trimming and J lost 6 bases; unmatched junction nucleotides: 7. CDR3 size: 15 residues. In germline, CDR1 is MNHEY, CDR2 SMNVEV (reference sequence). The CDR3 reads CASSGTGKVAGELFF. Written as DNA, the CDR3 is TGTGCCAGCAGTGGGACAGGGAAGGTCGCCGGGGAGCTGTTTTTT.

This clonotype occurred many times. The V and J genes are TRBV12-3 or TRBV12-4 and TRBJ2-1; 14 bases are shared with TRBD2. The trim removed 5 bases at V and 6 bases at J, leaving 3 bases unmatched. CDR3 length equals 15 residues. The CDR3 DNA reads TGTGCCAGCAGTAGACTAGCGGGAGGGCCCAATGAGCAGTTCTTC. It encodes CASSRLAGGPNEQFF.

This clonotype was detected ten times or more. The rearrangement uses TRBV16 and TRBJ2-7, with D uncertain. In germline, CDR1 is KGHSY, CDR2 FQNENV. This CDR3 is 14 amino acids long. Trimming cost V 0 bases and J 2 bases, with 8 bases left between them. Here the CDR3 DNA reads TGTGCCAGCAGCCAATCGTCAGGAACCTACGAGCAGTACTTC. It encodes CASSQSSGTYEQYF.

This clonotype has only a few counts. As DNA, the CDR3 is TGTGCCAGCAGCCTCAAGGAGGGGTTGGGGTACGAGCAGTACGTC. It yields the protein CASSLKEGLGYEQYV. The V gene is TRBV4-2, the J gene TRBJ2-7; D is perhaps TRBD2 (6 bases). The CDR3 runs to 15 residues. CDR1 LGHNA and CDR2 YNFKEQ come from the germline V gene. The V and J ends lost 4 bases and 4 bases respectively, with 17 bases between them.

This clonotype is a singleton in its sample. The V call is TRBV11-2, the J call TRBJ2-5, with D perhaps given as TRBD1 or TRBD2 (5 bases each). Germline V gene sequence: CDR1 SGHAT, CDR2 FQNNGV. V was pared by 4 bases and J by 4 bases, with 19 bases between. This CDR3 contains 16 residues. CDR3: CASSYEPGPRGETQYF. DNA of the CDR3: TGTGCCAGCAGCTACGAACCGGGGCCGAGGGGAGAGACCCAGTACTTC. The variable domain in full, with the rest retrieved from reference TRBV11-2 and TRBJ2-5, is EAGVAQSPRYKIIEKRQSVAFWCNPISGHATLYWYQQILGQGPKLLIQFQNNGVVDDSQLPKDRFSAERLKGVDSTLKIQPAKLEDSAVYLCASSYEPGPRGETQYFGPGTRLLVL.

This clonotype has more than one count but fewer than ten. The V gene is TRBV7-6, the J gene TRBJ2-7; TRBD1 agrees at 8 bases. Losses at the gene ends were 0 bases for V and 6 bases for J; bases not matched to a gene: 4. Germline V gives CDR1 SGHVS, CDR2 FNYEAQ. There are 14 residues in the CDR3. In DNA form, the CDR3 reads TGTGCCAGCAGCTTAGCGGACAGGGTGTCCGAGCAGTACTTC. It translates to CASSLADRVSEQYF.

This clonotype was counted a few times. The gene calls are TRBV18 and TRBJ2-7, with D possibly being TRBD1 (5 bases). The CDR3 sequence is 13 residues long. Germline V lookup: CDR1 KGHSH, CDR2 LQKENI. Trimming took 4 bases from V and 3 from J, leaving 10 bases between them. The chain's CDR3 is CASSQTENYEQYF. CDR3 DNA sequence: TGTGCCAGCTCACAGACAGAGAACTACGAGCAGTACTTC.

The V call is TRBV29-1, the J call TRBJ1-2; TRBD1 might be the D (5 bases). The V and J ends lost 4 bases and 1 base respectively, with 13 bases between them. Germline V gene data show CDR1 as SQVTM and CDR2 as ANQGSEA. This CDR3 contains 14 residues. The CDR3 loop reads CSVGSPQVNYGYTF. The DNA for the CDR3 is TGCAGCGTTGGAAGCCCACAGGTTAACTATGGCTACACCTTC. The full variable domain, with the rest looked up from reference TRBV29-1 and TRBJ1-2, is SAVISQKPSRDICQRGTSLTIQCQVDSQVTMMFWYRQQPGQSLTLIATANQGSEATYESGFVIDKFPISRPNLTFSTLTVSNMSPEDSSIYLCSVGSPQVNYGYTFGSGTRLTVV.

This chain's CDR3 is CASSRDEKLFF. The CDR3 bases are TGTGCCAGCAGTAGGGATGAAAAACTGTTTTTT. V is TRBV6-6 and J is TRBJ1-4, with D unclear. The CDR3 contains 11 residues. CDR1 and CDR2 from the germline V gene are MNHNY and SVGAGI (reference sequence). V was cut by 5 bases and J by 6 bases, with 4 bases left in between.